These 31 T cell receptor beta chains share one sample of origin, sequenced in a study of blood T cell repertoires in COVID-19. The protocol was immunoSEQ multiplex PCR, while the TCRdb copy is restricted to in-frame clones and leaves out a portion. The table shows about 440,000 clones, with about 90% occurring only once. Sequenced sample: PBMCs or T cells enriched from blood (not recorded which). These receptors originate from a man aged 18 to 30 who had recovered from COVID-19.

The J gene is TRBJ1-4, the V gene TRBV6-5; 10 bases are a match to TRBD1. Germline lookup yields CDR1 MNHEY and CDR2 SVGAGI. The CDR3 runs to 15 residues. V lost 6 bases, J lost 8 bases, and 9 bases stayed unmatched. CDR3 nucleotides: TGTGCCAGCAGCCTCGGGGGGACAGGGGCGGAAAAACTGTTTTTT. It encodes CASSLGGTGAEKLFF.

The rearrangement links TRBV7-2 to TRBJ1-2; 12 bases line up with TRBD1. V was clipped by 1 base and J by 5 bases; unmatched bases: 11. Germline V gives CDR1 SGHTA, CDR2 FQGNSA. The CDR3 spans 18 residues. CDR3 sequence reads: CASSLDPWGTGGLYGYTF. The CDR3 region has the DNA TGTGCCAGCAGCTTAGATCCTTGGGGGACAGGGGGCCTTTATGGCTACACCTTC. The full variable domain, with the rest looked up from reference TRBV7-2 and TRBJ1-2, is GAGVSQSPSNKVTEKGKDVELRCDPISGHTALYWYRQSLGQGLEFLIYFQGNSAPDKSGLPSDRFSAERTGGSVSTLTIQRTQQEDSAVYLCASSLDPWGTGGLYGYTFGSGTRLTVV.

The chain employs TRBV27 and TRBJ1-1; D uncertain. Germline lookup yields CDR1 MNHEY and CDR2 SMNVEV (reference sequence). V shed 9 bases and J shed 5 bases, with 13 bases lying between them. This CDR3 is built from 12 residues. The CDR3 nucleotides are TGTGCCAGTCACGGGATCATGACTGAAGCTTTCTTT. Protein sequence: CASHGIMTEAFF.

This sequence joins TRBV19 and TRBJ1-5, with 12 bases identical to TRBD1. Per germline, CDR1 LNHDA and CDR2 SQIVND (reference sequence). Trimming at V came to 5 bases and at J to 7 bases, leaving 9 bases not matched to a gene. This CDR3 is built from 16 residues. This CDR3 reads CASSLYGTGGYQPQHF. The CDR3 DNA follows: TGTGCCAGTAGTCTCTACGGGACAGGGGGCTACCAGCCCCAGCATTTT.

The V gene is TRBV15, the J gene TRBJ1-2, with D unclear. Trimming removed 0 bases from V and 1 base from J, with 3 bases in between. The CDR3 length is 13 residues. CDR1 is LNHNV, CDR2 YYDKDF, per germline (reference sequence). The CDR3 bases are TGTGCCACCAGCAGAGACGTTAACTATGGCTACACCTTC. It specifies CATSRDVNYGYTF.

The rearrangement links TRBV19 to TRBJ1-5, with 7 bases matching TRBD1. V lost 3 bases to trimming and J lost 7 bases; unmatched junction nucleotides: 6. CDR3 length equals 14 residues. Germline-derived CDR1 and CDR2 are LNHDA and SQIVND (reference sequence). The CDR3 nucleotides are TGTGCCAGTAGTATGGTGTCAGGGGGACAGCCCCAGCATTTT. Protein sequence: CASSMVSGGQPQHF.

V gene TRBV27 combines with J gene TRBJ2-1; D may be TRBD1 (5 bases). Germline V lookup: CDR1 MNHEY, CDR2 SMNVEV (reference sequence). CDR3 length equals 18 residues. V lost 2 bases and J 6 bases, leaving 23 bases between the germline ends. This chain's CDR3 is CASSLNAIRVSNFNEQFF. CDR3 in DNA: TGTGCCAGCAGTTTAAACGCTATCAGGGTCTCGAATTTCAATGAGCAGTTCTTC.

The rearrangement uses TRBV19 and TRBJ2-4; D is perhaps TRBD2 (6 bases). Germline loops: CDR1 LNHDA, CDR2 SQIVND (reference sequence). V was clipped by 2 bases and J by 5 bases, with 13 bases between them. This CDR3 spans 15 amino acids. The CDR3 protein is CASSITGVGENIQYF. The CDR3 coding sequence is TGTGCCAGTAGTATAACGGGAGTGGGGGAAAACATTCAGTACTTC.

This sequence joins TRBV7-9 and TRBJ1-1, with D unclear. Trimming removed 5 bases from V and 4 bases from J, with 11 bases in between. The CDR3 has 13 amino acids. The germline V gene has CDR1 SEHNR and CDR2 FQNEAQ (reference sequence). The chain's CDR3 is CASSASITTEAFF. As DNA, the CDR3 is TGTGCCAGCAGCGCGTCCATCACCACTGAAGCTTTCTTT. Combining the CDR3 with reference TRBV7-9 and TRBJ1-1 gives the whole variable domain DTGVSQNPRHKITKRGQNVTFRCDPISEHNRLYWYRQTLGQGPEFLTYFQNEAQLEKSRLLSDRFSAERPKGSFSTLEIQRTEQGDSAMYLCASSASITTEAFFGQGTRLTVV.

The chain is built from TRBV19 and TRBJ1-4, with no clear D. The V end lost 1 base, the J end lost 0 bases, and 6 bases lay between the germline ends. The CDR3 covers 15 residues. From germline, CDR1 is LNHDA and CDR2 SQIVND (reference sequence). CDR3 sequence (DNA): TGTGCCAGTAGTATAGGATCAGCAACTAATGAAAAACTGTTTTTT. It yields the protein CASSIGSATNEKLFF.

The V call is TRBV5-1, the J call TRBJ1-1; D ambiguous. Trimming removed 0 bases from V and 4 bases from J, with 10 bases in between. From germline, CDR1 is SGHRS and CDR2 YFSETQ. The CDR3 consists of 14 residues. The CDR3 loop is CASSLGSPTTEAFF. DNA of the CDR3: TGCGCCAGCAGCTTGGGTAGCCCGACCACTGAAGCTTTCTTT. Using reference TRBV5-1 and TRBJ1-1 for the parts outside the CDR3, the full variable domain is KAGVTQTPRYLIKTRGQQVTLSCSPISGHRSVSWYQQTPGQGLQFLFEYFSETQRNKGNFPGRFSGRQFSNSRSEMNVSTLELGDSALYLCASSLGSPTTEAFFGQGTRLTVV.

CDR3 bases: TGTGCCAGCAGTCTTGGACGGAGGAACTATGGCTACACCTTC. Residues: CASSLGRRNYGYTF. The chain employs TRBV28 and TRBJ1-2; D remains ambiguous. CDR3 length: 14 amino acids. V lost 5 bases and J lost 2, with 12 bases in between. Germline values: CDR1 MDHEN, CDR2 SYDVKM.

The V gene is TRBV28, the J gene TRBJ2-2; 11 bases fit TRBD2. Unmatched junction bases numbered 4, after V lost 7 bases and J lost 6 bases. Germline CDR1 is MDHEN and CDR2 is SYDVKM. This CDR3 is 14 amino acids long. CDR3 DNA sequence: TGTGCCAGCATATTAGCGGGAGGGTCCGGGGAGCTGTTTTTT. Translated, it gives CASILAGGSGELFF.

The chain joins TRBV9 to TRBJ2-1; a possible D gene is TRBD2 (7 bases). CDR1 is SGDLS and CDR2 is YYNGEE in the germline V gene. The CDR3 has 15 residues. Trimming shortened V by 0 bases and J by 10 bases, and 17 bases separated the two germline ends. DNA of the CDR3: TGTGCCAGCAGCGTAGCTGAGGGGGAGGGCCGGGAGCAGTTCTTC. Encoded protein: CASSVAEGEGREQFF.

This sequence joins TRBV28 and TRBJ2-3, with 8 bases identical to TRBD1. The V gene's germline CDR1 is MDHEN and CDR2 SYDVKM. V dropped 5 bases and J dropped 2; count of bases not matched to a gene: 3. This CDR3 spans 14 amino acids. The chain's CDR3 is CASSEQGATDTQYF. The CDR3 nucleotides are TGTGCCAGCAGTGAGCAGGGGGCCACAGATACGCAGTATTTT.

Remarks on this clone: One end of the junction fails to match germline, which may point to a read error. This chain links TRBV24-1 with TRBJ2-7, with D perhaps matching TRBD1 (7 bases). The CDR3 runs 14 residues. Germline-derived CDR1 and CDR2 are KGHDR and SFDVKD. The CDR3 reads CAASGRDRAYEQYF. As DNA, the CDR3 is TGTGCCGCCAGTGGGCGGGACAGAGCCTACGAGCAGTACTTC.

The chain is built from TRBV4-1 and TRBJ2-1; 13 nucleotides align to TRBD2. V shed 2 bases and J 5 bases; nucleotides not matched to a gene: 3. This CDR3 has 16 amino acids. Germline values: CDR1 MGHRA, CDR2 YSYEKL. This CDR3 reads CASSQPTSGRDNEQFF. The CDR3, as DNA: TGCGCCAGCAGCCAACCTACTAGCGGGAGGGACAATGAGCAGTTCTTC.

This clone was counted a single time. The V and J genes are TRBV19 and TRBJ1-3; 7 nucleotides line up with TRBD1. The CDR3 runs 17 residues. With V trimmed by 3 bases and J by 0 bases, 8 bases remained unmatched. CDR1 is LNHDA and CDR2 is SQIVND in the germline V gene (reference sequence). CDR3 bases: TGTGCCAGTAGTATTGTAACAGGGGAAGCCTCTGGAAACACCATATATTTT. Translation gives CASSIVTGEASGNTIYF.

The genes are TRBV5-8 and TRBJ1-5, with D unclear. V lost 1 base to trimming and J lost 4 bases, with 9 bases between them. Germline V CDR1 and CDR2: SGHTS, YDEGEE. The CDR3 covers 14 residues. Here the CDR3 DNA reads TGTGCCAGCAGCTTGCTTCGGGGAAATCAGCCCCAGCATTTT. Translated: CASSLLRGNQPQHF.

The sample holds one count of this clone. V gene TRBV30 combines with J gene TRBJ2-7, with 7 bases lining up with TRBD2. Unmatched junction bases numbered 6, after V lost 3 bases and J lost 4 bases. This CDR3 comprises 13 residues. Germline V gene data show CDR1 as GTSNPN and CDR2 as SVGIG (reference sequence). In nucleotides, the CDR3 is TGTGCCTGGAGCGGTGGGGGACTATACGAGCAGTACTTC. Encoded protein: CAWSGGGLYEQYF.

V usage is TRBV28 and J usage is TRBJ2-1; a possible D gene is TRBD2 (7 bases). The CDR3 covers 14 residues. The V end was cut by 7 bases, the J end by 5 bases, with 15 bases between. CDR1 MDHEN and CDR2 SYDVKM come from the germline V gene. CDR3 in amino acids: CASIGGGEHNEQFF. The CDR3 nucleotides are TGTGCCAGCATAGGGGGAGGGGAGCACAATGAGCAGTTCTTC.

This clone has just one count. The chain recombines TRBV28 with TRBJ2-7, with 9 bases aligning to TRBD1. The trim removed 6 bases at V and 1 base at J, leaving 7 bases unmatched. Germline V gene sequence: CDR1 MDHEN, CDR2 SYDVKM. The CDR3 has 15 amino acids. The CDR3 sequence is CASRGAGTGSYEQYF. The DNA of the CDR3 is TGTGCCAGCAGAGGAGCTGGGACAGGGTCCTACGAGCAGTACTTC.

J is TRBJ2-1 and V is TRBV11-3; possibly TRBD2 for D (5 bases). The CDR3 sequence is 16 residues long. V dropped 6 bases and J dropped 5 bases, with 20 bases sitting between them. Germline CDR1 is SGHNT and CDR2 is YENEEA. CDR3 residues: CASSLAYGGLDNEQFF. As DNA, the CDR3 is TGTGCCAGCAGTCTTGCCTATGGCGGACTCGACAATGAGCAGTTCTTC.

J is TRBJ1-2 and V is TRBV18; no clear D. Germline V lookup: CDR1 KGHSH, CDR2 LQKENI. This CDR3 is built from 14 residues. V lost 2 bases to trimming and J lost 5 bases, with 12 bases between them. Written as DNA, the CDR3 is TGTGCCAGCTCACCAAGCGTCACCGATTATGGCTACACCTTC. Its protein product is CASSPSVTDYGYTF.

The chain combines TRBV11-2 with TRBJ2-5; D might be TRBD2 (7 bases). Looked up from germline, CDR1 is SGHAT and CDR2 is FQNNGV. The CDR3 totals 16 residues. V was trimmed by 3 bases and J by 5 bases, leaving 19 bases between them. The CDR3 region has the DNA TGTGCCAGCAGCTTGAGAGTCGGGGGGCCGGATGAGACCCAGTACTTC. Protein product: CASSLRVGGPDETQYF.

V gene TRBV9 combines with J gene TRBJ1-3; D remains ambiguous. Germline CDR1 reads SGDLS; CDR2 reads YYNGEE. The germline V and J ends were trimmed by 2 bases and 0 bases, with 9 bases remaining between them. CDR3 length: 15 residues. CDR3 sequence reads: CASSVNGNSGNTIYF. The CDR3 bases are TGTGCCAGCAGCGTTAACGGTAACTCTGGAAACACCATATATTTT. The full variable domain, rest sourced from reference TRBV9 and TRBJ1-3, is DSGVTQTPKHLITATGQRVTLRCSPRSGDLSVYWYQQSLDQGLQFLIQYYNGEERAKGNILERFSAQQFPDLHSELNLSSLELGDSALYFCASSVNGNSGNTIYFGEGSWLTVV.

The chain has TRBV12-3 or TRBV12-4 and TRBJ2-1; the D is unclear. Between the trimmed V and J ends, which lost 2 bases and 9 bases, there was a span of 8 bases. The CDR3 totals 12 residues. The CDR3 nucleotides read TGTGCCAGCAGTTTATCTTTGTCTGAGCAGTTCTTC. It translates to CASSLSLSEQFF.

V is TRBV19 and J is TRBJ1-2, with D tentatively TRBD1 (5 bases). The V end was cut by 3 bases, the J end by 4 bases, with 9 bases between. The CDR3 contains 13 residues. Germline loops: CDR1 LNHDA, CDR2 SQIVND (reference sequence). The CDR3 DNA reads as TGTGCCAGTAGTATGCAGGGAGGCTATGGCTACACCTTC. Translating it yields CASSMQGGYGYTF.

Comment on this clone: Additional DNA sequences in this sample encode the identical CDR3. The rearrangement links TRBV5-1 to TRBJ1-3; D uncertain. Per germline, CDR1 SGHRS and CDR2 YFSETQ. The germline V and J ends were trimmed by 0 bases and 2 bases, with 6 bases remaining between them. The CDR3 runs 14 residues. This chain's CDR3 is CASSLDRAGNTIYF. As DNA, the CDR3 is TGCGCCAGCAGCTTGGACAGAGCTGGAAACACCATATATTTT.

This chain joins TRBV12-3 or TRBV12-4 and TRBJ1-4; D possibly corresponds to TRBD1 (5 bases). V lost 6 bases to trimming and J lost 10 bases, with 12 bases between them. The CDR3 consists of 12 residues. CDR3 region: CASRSDGGKLFF. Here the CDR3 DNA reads TGTGCCAGCAGGTCCGACGGGGGAAAACTGTTTTTT.

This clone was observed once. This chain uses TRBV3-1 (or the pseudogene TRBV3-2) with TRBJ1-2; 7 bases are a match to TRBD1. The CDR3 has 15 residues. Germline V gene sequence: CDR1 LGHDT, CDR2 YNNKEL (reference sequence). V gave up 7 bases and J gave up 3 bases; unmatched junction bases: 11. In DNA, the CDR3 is TGTGCCAGCACCCTCACCGGGACAGCACACTATGGCTACACCTTC. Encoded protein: CASTLTGTAHYGYTF.